This passage covers 15 T cell receptor beta chains from one sample sequenced in a study of cytomegalovirus exposure and HLA in healthy donors. The PCR made use of 60 Vbeta and 13 Jbeta primers. Clones were sequenced by immunoSEQ multiplex PCR, and TCRdb holds only the in-frame ones, with some missing. The sample records about 150,000 clones, around 80% being singletons. The sample consisted of PBMCs. These receptors all come from a boy younger than 10 in good health and CMV-seronegative.

The rearrangement uses TRBV5-1 and TRBJ2-6; 7 positions agree with TRBD1. This CDR3 comprises 16 residues. With V trimmed by 4 bases and J by 0 bases, 4 bases remained unmatched. Germline V CDR1 and CDR2: SGHRS, YFSETQ. CDR3 protein: CASSPDRDSGANVLTF. Here the CDR3 DNA reads TGCGCCAGCAGCCCTGACAGGGACTCTGGGGCCAACGTCCTGACTTTC.

In DNA, the CDR3 is TGTGCCAGCAGCCTACAGGGGCGGGATTCACCCCTCCACTTT. Translating gives CASSLQGRDSPLHF. The gene calls are TRBV2 and TRBJ1-6, with 7 bases lining up with TRBD1. Germline loops: CDR1 SNHLY, CDR2 FYNNEI. V lost 6 bases to trimming and J lost 8 bases; unmatched junction nucleotides: 7. CDR3 length: 14 amino acids.

The chain combines TRBV5-1 with TRBJ2-5; 11 bases map to TRBD2. CDR1 and CDR2 from the germline V gene are SGHRS and YFSETQ. There are 16 residues in the CDR3. Losses at the gene ends were 0 bases for V and 4 bases for J; bases not matched to a gene: 5. CDR3 DNA sequence: TGCGCCAGCAGCTTGGAACTAGCGGGAGAGACAGAGACCCAGTACTTC. Protein product: CASSLELAGETETQYF. The full variable domain, completed using reference TRBV5-1 and TRBJ2-5, is KAGVTQTPRYLIKTRGQQVTLSCSPISGHRSVSWYQQTPGQGLQFLFEYFSETQRNKGNFPGRFSGRQFSNSRSEMNVSTLELGDSALYLCASSLELAGETETQYFGPGTRLLVL.

This chain uses TRBV5-1 with TRBJ2-1, with 10 bases fitting TRBD2. Germline assignment: CDR1 SGHRS and CDR2 YFSETQ. CDR3 length: 16 amino acids. V shed 4 bases, J shed 0 bases, and the junction held 4 bases outside the gene matches. CDR3 nucleotide sequence: TGCGCCAGCAGCCTTAGCGGGAGGAGCTCCTACAATGAGCAGTTCTTC. Amino acids: CASSLSGRSSYNEQFF.

The chain has TRBV7-9 and TRBJ2-7; D perhaps matches TRBD2 (7 bases). CDR1 is SEHNR and CDR2 is FQNEAQ in the germline V gene (reference sequence). The V end was cut by 5 bases, the J end by 5 bases, with 19 bases between. The CDR3 runs 15 residues. CDR3 DNA sequence: TGTGCCAGCAGCCCCGCCGCCAGGGGAGGGGACGAGCAGTACTTC. Protein product: CASSPAARGGDEQYF.

The V call is TRBV7-3, the J call TRBJ2-1; 9 positions match TRBD2. CDR3 size: 16 residues. Per the germline V gene, CDR1 is SGHTA and CDR2 is FQGTGA. Germline trimming cut 5 bases from V and 3 bases from J; bases unmatched to any gene: 8. CDR3 in amino acids: CASSPTTSGYYNEQFF. CDR3 nucleotides: TGTGCCAGCAGCCCAACAACTAGCGGGTACTACAATGAGCAGTTCTTC. The full variable domain, rest sourced from reference TRBV7-3 and TRBJ2-1, is GAGVSQTPSNKVTEKGKYVELRCDPISGHTALYWYRQSLGQGPEFLIYFQGTGAADDSGLPNDRFFAVRPEGSVSTLKIQRTERGDSAVYLCASSPTTSGYYNEQFFGPGTRLTVL.

The rearrangement joins TRBV28 to TRBJ1-1; D remains ambiguous. Germline V gives CDR1 MDHEN, CDR2 SYDVKM. Trimming pared 6 bases from V and 0 bases from J, leaving 11 bases between. The CDR3 is 14 amino acids. The DNA for the CDR3 is TGTGCCAGCAGCGCCAGAGAGGTGAACACTGAAGCTTTCTTT. It is translated as CASSAREVNTEAFF.

The V call is TRBV5-6, the J call TRBJ2-7; TRBD1 matches 7 bases. J gave up 1 base and V 4 bases, and 8 bases lay outside the gene matches. Germline CDR1 is SGHDT and CDR2 is YYEEEE. The CDR3 runs 15 residues. The CDR3 DNA reads TGTGCCAGCAGCAGACCGGGACAGAATTCCTACGAGCAGTACTTC. It yields the protein CASSRPGQNSYEQYF. Supplemented by reference TRBV5-6 and TRBJ2-7, the full variable domain reads DAGVTQSPTHLIKTRGQQVTLRCSPKSGHDTVSWYQQALGQGPQFIFQYYEEEERQRGNFPDRFSGHQFPNYSSELNVNALLLGDSALYLCASSRPGQNSYEQYFGPGTRLTVT.

This chain uses TRBV12-5 with TRBJ1-1; D may be TRBD1 (6 bases). Germline assignment: CDR1 LGHNT and CDR2 FRNRAP. The V gene lost 3 bases and the J gene lost 7 bases, with 12 bases spanning the gap. CDR3 length equals 13 residues. CDR3 protein: CASGFHGQFEAFF. CDR3 nucleotides: TGTGCTAGTGGTTTCCACGGACAGTTTGAAGCTTTCTTT.

The genes are TRBV5-1 and TRBJ1-1; D remains unclear. Per the germline V gene, CDR1 is SGHRS and CDR2 is YFSETQ. V lost 1 base and J lost 2, with 12 bases in between. The CDR3 length is 15 residues. The CDR3 bases are TGCGCCAGCAGCTTGTCGGGAATCCTTAACACTGAAGCTTTCTTT. Encoded protein: CASSLSGILNTEAFF.

This clone has only one observation. This chain links TRBV19 with TRBJ1-5; 8 bases align to TRBD1. Germline CDR1 reads LNHDA; CDR2 reads SQIVND (reference sequence). CDR3 length: 18 amino acids. J lost 0 bases, V lost 0 bases, and 7 bases had no gene match. This chain's CDR3 is CASSIDLGTGSSNQPQHF. The CDR3 DNA follows: TGTGCCAGTAGTATAGATCTTGGGACAGGTTCTAGCAATCAGCCCCAGCATTTT.

The chain combines TRBV19 with TRBJ1-5; 8 bases fit TRBD1. CDR1 LNHDA and CDR2 SQIVND come from the germline V gene (reference sequence). The ends lost 6 bases at V and 2 bases at J; junction bases unmatched: 9. The CDR3 totals 16 residues. CDR3 loop: CASSPGQGYGNQPQHF. The CDR3 coding sequence is TGTGCCAGTAGCCCAGGACAGGGATATGGCAATCAGCCCCAGCATTTT.

The chain is built from TRBV28 and TRBJ2-1; possible D gene TRBD2, 6 bases. This CDR3 is built from 11 residues. V lost 8 bases and J 12 bases, leaving 14 bases between the germline ends. CDR1 and CDR2 from the germline V gene are MDHEN and SYDVKM. The CDR3 coding sequence is TGTGCCAGCTCTTCGTACGGGGGGCAGTTCTTC. Translating it yields CASSSYGGQFF.

With regard to this clone: A read error likely explains this, since a far larger clone differs by one base. V is TRBV30 and J is TRBJ2-3; weak D call: TRBD2 (5 bases). The J call is uncertain, as TRBJ2-5 better fits the DNA end. CDR1 and CDR2 (germline): GTSNPN, SVGIG (reference sequence). This CDR3 comprises 14 residues. The CDR3 loop is CAWSTCDPGETQYF. CDR3 nucleotide sequence: TGTGCCTGGAGTACCTGCGACCCGGGGGAGACCCAGTACTTC.

This sequence joins TRBV10-3 and TRBJ1-1; a possible D gene is TRBD1 (6 bases). This CDR3 contains 16 residues. The germline gives CDR1 ENHRY, CDR2 SYGVKD. V lost 2 bases and J lost 4, with 17 bases in between. The CDR3 coding sequence is TGTGCCATCAGTGAGGGGGGGGGCGCAGTCATCACTGAAGCTTTCTTT. Residues: CAISEGGGAVITEAFF.